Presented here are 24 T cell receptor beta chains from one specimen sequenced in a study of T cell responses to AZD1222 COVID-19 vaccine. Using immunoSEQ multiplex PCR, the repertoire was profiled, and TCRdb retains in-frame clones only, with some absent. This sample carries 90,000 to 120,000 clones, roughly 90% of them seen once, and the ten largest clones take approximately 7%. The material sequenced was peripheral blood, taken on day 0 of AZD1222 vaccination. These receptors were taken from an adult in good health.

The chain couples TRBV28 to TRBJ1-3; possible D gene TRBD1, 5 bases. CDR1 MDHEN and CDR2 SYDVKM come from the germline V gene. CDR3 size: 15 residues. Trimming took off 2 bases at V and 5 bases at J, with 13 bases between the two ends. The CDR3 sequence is CASSLGGAGRNTIYF. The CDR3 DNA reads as TGTGCCAGCAGTTTAGGTGGGGCCGGGAGAAACACCATATATTTT.

CDR3 nucleotides: TGTGCCAGCAGCCATGAGACCGGGGGAACCTACGAGCAGTACTTC. It specifies CASSHETGGTYEQYF. V and J are TRBV4-2 and TRBJ2-7; possible D gene TRBD2, 6 bases. Between the trimmed V and J ends, which lost 3 bases and 2 bases, there was a span of 14 bases. The germline gives CDR1 LGHNA, CDR2 YNFKEQ. This CDR3 spans 15 amino acids.

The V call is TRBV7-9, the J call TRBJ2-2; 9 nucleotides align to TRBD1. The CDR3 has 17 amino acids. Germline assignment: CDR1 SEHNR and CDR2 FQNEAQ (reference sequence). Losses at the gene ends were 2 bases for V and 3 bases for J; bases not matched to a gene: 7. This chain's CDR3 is CASSLPPGQGDTGELFF. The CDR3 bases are TGTGCCAGCAGCTTACCCCCGGGACAGGGTGACACCGGGGAGCTGTTTTTT.

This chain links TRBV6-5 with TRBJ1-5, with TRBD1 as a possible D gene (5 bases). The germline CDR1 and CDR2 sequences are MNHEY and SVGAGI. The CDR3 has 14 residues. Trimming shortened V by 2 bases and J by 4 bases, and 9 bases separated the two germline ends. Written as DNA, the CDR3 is TGTGCCAGCAGTTACGCCCAGGGAAATCAGCCCCAGCATTTT. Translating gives CASSYAQGNQPQHF.

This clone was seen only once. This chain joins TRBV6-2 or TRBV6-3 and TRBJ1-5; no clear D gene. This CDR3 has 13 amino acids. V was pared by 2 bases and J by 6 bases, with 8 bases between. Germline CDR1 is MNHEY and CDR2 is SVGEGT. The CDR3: CASSYNYGQPQHF. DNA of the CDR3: TGTGCCAGCAGTTACAACTATGGTCAGCCCCAGCATTTT.

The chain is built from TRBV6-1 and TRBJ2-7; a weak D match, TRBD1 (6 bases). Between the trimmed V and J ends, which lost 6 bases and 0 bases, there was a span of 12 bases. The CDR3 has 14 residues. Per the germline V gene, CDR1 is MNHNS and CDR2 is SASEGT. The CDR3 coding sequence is TGTGCCAGCAGCCGACAGGAGAGCTCCTACGAGCAGTACTTC. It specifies CASSRQESSYEQYF.

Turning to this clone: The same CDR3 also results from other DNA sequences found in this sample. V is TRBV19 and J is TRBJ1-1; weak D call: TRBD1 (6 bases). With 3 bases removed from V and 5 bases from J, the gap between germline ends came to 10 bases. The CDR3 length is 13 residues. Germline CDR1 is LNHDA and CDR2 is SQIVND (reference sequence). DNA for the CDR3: TGTGCCAGTAGTATTCCAGGGGAGACTGAAGCTTTCTTT. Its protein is CASSIPGETEAFF.

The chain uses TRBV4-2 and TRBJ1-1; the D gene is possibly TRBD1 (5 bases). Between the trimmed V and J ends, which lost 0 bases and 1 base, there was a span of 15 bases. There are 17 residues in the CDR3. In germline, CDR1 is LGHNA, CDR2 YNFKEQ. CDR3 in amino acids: CASSQDGGQVENTEAFF. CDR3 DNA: TGTGCCAGCAGCCAAGACGGTGGACAAGTTGAGAACACTGAAGCTTTCTTT.

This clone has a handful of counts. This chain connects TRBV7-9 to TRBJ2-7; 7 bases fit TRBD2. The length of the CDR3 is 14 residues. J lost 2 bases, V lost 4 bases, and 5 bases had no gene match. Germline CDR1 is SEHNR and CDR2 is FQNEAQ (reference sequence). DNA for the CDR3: TGTGCCAGCAGCTCGAGCGGGATTACCTACGAGCAGTACTTC. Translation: CASSSSGITYEQYF.

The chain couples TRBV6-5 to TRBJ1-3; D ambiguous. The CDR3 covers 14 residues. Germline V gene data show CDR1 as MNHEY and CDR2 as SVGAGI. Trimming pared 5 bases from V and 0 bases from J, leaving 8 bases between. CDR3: CASSTVSSGNTIYF. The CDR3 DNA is TGTGCCAGCAGTACAGTGTCCTCTGGAAACACCATATATTTT.

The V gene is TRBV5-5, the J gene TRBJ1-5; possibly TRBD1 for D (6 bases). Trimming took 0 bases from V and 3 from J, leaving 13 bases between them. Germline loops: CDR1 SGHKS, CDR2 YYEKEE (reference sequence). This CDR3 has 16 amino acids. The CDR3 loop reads CASSLEAAGANQPQHF. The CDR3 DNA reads TGTGCCAGCAGCTTGGAAGCGGCAGGGGCCAATCAGCCCCAGCATTTT. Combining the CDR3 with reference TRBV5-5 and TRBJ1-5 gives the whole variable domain DAGVTQSPTHLIKTRGQQVTLRCSPISGHKSVSWYQQVLGQGPQFIFQYYEKEERGRGNFPDRFSARQFPNYSSELNVNALLLGDSALYLCASSLEAAGANQPQHFGDGTRLSIL.

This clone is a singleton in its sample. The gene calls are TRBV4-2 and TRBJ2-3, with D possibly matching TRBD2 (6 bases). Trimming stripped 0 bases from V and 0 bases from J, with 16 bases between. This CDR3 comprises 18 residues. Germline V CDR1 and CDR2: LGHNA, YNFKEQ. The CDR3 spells CASSQDRASGTSTDTQYF. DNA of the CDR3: TGTGCCAGCAGCCAAGATCGGGCCTCCGGGACTAGCACAGATACGCAGTATTTT.

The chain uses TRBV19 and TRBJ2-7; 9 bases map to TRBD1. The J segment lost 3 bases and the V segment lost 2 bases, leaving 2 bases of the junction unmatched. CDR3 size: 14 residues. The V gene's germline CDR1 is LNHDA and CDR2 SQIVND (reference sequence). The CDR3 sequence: CASSIKGQGYEQYF. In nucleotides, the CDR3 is TGTGCCAGTAGTATAAAGGGACAGGGCTACGAGCAGTACTTC.

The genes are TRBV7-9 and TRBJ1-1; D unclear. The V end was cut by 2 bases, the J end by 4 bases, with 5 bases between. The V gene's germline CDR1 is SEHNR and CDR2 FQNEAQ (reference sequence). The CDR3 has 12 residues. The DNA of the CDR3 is TGTGCCAGCAGCTTATCCTCCACTGAAGCTTTCTTT. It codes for CASSLSSTEAFF. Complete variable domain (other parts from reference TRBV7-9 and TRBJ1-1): DTGVSQNPRHKITKRGQNVTFRCDPISEHNRLYWYRQTLGQGPEFLTYFQNEAQLEKSRLLSDRFSAERPKGSFSTLEIQRTEQGDSAMYLCASSLSSTEAFFGQGTRLTVV.

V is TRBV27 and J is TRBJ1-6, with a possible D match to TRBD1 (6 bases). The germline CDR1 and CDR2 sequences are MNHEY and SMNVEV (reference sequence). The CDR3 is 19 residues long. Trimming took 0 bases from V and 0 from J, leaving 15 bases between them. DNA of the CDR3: TGTGCCAGCAGTTTATCTCCCGGGGGGGCCAGCTCCTATAATTCACCCCTCCACTTT. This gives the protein CASSLSPGGASSYNSPLHF.

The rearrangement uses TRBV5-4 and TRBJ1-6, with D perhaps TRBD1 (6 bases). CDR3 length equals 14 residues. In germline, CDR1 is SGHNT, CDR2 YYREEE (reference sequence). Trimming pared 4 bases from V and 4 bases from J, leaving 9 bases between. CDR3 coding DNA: TGTGCCAGCAGCCAGGGGTCGTATAATTCACCCCTCCACTTT. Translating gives CASSQGSYNSPLHF.

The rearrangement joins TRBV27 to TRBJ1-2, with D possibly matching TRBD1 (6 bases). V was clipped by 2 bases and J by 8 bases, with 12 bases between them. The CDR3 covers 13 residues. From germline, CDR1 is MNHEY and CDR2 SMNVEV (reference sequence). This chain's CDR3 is CASSLDRMGGYTF. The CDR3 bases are TGTGCCAGCAGTTTAGACAGGATGGGGGGCTACACCTTC.

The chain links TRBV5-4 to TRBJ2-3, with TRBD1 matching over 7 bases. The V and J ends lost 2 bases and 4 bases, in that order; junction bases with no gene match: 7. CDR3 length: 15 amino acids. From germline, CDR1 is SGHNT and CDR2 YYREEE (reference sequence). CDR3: CASSLLEGAPDTQYF. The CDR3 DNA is TGTGCCAGCAGCTTATTAGAGGGGGCCCCAGATACGCAGTATTTT.

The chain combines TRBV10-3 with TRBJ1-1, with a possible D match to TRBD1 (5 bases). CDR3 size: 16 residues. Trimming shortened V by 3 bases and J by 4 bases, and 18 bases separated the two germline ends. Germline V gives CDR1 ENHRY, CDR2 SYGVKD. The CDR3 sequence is CAISDPSTWQGTEAFF. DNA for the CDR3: TGTGCCATCAGTGACCCTTCGACGTGGCAGGGCACTGAAGCTTTCTTT.

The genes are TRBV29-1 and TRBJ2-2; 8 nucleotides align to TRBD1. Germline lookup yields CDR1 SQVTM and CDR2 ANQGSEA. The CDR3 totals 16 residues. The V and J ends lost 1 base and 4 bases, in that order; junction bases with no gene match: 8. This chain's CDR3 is CSVEAPQGVSTGELFF. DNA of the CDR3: TGCAGCGTTGAAGCGCCACAGGGGGTCTCCACCGGGGAGCTGTTTTTT.

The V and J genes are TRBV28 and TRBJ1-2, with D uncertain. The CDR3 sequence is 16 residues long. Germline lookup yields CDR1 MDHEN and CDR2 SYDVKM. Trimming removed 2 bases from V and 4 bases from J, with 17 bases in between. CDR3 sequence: CASSLPLLTLSYGYTF. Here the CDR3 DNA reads TGTGCCAGCAGTTTACCCCTACTGACACTCTCCTATGGCTACACCTTC.

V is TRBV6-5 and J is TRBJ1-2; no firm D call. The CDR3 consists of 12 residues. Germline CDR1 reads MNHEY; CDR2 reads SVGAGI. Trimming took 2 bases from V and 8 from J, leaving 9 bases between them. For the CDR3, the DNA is TGTGCCAGCAGTTACGTGGGCGGAGGCTACACCTTC. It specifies CASSYVGGGYTF.

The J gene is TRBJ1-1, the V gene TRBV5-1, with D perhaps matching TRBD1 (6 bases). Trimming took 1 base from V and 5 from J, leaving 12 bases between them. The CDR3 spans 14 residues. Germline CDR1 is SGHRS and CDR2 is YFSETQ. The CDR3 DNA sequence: TGCGCCAGCAGCTTGACAGGGTTGGGGACTGAAGCTTTCTTT. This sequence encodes CASSLTGLGTEAFF.

This chain's CDR3 is CASSLAGVGETQYF. The CDR3 nucleotides read TGTGCCAGCAGCTTAGCTGGGGTTGGGGAGACCCAGTACTTC. The chain uses TRBV11-2 and TRBJ2-5; D is ambiguous. This CDR3 contains 14 residues. Germline assignment: CDR1 SGHAT and CDR2 FQNNGV. V lost 1 base, J lost 5 bases, and 11 bases lay in between.